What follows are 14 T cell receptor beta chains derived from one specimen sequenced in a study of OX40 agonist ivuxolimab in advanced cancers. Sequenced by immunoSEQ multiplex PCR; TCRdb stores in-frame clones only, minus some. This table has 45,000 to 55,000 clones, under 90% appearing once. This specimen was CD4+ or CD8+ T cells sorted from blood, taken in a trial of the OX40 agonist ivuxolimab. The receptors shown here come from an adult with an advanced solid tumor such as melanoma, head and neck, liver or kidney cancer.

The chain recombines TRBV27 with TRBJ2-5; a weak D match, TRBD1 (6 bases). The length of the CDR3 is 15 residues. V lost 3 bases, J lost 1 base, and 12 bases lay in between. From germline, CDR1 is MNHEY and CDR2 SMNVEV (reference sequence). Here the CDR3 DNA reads TGTGCCAGCAGTTTCTCTGGGGGCCTCCAAGAGACCCAGTACTTC. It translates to CASSFSGGLQETQYF.

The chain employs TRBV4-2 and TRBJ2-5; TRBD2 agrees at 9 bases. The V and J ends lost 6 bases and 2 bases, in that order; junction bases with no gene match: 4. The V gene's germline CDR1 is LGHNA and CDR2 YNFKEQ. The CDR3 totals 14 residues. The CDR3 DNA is TGTGCCAGCAGTAGCGGGGGAGCTCAAGAGACCCAGTACTTC. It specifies CASSSGGAQETQYF.

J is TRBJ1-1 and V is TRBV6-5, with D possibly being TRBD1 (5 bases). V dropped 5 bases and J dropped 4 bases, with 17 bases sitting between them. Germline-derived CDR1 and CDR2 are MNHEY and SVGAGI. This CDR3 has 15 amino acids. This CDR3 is CASSALGGLATEAFF. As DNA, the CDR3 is TGTGCCAGCAGTGCCCTGGGGGGGTTGGCCACTGAAGCTTTCTTT.

The CDR3 DNA follows: TGTGCCACCATCGCGCGGCTTGATAACTACGAGCAGTACTTC. Translated, it gives CATIARLDNYEQYF. This sequence joins TRBV28 and TRBJ2-7; D is unresolved. The CDR3 runs to 14 residues. The V gene's germline CDR1 is MDHEN and CDR2 SYDVKM. Trimming took off 10 bases at V and 3 bases at J, with 19 bases between the two ends.

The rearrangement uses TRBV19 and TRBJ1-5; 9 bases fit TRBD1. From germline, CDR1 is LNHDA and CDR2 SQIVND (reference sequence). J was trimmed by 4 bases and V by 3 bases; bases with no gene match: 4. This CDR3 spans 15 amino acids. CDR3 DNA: TGTGCCAGTAGTATTGGGGGACAGGGTAATCAGCCCCAGCATTTT. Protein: CASSIGGQGNQPQHF.

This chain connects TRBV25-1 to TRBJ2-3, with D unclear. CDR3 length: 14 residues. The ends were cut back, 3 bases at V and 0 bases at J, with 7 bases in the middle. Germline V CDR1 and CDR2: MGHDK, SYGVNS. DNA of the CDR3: TGTGCCAGCAGTGATTGGGGTAGCACAGATACGCAGTATTTT. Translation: CASSDWGSTDTQYF.

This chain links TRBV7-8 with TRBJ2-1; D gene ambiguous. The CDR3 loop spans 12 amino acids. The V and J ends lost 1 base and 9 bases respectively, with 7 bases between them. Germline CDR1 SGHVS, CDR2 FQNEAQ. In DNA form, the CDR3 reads TGTGCCAGCAGCTTAGTTAGGCCTGAGCAGTTCTTC. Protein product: CASSLVRPEQFF.

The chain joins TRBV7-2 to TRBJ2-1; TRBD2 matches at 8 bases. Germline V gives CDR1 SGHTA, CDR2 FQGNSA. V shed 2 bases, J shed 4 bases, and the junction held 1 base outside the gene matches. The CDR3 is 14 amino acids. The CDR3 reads CASSLLAGYNEQFF. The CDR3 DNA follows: TGTGCCAGCAGCTTATTAGCGGGATACAATGAGCAGTTCTTC. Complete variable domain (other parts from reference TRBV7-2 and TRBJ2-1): GAGVSQSPSNKVTEKGKDVELRCDPISGHTALYWYRQSLGQGLEFLIYFQGNSAPDKSGLPSDRFSAERTGGSVSTLTIQRTQQEDSAVYLCASSLLAGYNEQFFGPGTRLTVL.

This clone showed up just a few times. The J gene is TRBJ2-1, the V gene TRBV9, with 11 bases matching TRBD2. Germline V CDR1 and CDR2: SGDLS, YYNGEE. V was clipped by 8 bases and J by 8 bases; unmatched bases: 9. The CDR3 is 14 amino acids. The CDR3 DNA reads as TGTGCCAGTTCGGTAGCGGGAGGGTGGGATGAGCAGTTCTTC. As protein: CASSVAGGWDEQFF.

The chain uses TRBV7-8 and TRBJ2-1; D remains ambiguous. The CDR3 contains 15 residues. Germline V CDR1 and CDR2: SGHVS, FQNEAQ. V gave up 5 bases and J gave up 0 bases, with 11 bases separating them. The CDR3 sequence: CASSPGATSYNEQFF. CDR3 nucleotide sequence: TGTGCCAGCAGCCCCGGAGCTACCTCCTACAATGAGCAGTTCTTC.

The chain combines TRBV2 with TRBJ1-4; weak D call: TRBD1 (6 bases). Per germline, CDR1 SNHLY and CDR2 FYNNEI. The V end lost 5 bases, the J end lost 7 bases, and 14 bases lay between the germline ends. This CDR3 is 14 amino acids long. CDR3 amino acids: CASSKTGNREKLFF. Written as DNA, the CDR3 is TGTGCCAGCAGTAAAACAGGGAACCGTGAAAAACTGTTTTTT.

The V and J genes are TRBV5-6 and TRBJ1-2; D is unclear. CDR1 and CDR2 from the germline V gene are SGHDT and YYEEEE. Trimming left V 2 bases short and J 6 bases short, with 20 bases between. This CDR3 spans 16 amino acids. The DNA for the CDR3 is TGTGCCAGCAGCTTAGGATCGGCAGACACAGTCCATGGCTACACCTTC. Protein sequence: CASSLGSADTVHGYTF.

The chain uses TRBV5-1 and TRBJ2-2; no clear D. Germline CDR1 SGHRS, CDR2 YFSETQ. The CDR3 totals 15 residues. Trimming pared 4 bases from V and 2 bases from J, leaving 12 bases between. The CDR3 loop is CASSHPQGNTGELFF. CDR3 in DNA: TGCGCCAGCAGCCACCCCCAAGGTAACACCGGGGAGCTGTTTTTT.

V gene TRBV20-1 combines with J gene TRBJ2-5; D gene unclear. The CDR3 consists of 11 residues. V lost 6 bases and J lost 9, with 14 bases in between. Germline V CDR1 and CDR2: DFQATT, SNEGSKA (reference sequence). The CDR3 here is CSARMGTAQYF. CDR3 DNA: TGCAGTGCCCGGATGGGTACGGCCCAGTACTTC.